The text below deals with one T cell receptor beta chain. TCRdb redid the calling of the RT-PCR reads with MiXCR, one entry per CDR3 protein. The table has approximately 410,000 distinct CDR3 sequences, roughly 16% seen once; the top ten hold less than 8.5%. The source of the sample is a study of patients and donors after allogeneic stem cell transplantation. Germline-derived CDR1 and CDR2 are SGHRS and YFSETQ. This CDR3 is built from 16 residues. Trimming took off 0 bases at V and 2 bases at J, with 15 bases between the two ends. The chain links TRBV5-1 to TRBJ2-7; possible D gene TRBD1, 6 bases. This TCR came from a human donor who was either an allogeneic HSCT recipient or a stem cell or donor lymphocyte infusion donor (not recorded which). It is not recorded whose cells these are; they may come from a transplant donor. Sequencing used blood, either unsorted or a sorted T cell fraction (not recorded which). CDR3 nucleotides: TGCGCCAGCAGCTTGGCTAGGGACAAGGGGACCTACGAGCAGTACTTC. Its protein product is CASSLARDKGTYEQYF.